This T cell receptor (beta chain) is from a study of blood T cell repertoires in COVID-19. Study-wide background: T cells, B-cell-depleted T cells, or PBMCs supplied cDNA or gDNA.

The participants were between about 18 and 90 years old and came from under 25 US areas. Categorization into cohorts depended on clinical history that participants reported. The study counted Cohort 3 donors as recovered given two negative PCRs, clearance, or symptom resolution. This CDR3 is built from 14 residues. Germline values: CDR1 SNHLY, CDR2 FYNNEI. The germline V and J ends were trimmed by 3 bases and 1 base, with 9 bases remaining between them. TCRdb's table, derived via immunoSEQ multiplex PCR, lists solely in-frame clones and lacks some. The sample has about 410,000 clones, about 90% seen once.

The sequence derives from a man younger than 30 who had recovered from COVID-19. The chain has TRBV2 and TRBJ1-2, with D possibly being TRBD1 (5 bases). Sequences were obtained from PBMCs or T cells enriched from blood (not recorded which). CDR3 residues: CASSETVDNYGYTF. In DNA, the CDR3 is TGTGCCAGCAGTGAGACAGTGGATAACTATGGCTACACCTTC.